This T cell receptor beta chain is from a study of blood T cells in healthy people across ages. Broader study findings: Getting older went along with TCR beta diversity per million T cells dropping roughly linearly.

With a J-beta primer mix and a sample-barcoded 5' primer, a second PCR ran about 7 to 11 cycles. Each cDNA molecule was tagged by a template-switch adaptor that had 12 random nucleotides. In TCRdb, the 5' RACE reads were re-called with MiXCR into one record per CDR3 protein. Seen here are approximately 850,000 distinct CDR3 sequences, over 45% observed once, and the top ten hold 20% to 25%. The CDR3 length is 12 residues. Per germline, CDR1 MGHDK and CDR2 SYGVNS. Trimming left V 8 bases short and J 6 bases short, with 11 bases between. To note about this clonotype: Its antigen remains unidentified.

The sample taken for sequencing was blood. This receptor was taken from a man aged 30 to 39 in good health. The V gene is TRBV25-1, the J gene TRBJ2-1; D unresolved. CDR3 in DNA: TGTGCCAGCGGACCACCCGGCAATGAGCAGTTCTTC. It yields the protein CASGPPGNEQFF.